This T cell receptor beta chain emerged from a study of T cell responses to AZD1222 COVID-19 vaccine. Whole-study findings and limits: Across the whole spike, CD4 TCRs peaked at regions 160-218 and 743-854. Females outnumbered males among donors, who were mostly white British; clonal diversity was possibly underestimated. Repertoire sampling occurred only after the peak T cell response. Seropositive at baseline were only a handful of AZD1222 recipients.

The method was immunoSEQ multiplex PCR; TCRdb's version includes in-frame clones alone and lacks a portion of them. The table has around 130,000 clones, about 89% seen once. The CDR3 runs to 15 residues. Germline-derived CDR1 and CDR2 are ENHRY and SYGVKD. With 10 bases clipped from V and 1 base from J, the junction kept 9 bases outside the gene matches. About this clone: What it binds is unknown.

The chain has TRBV10-3 and TRBJ2-3, with 9 bases identical to TRBD2. The receptor was isolated from an adult who received the AZD1222 COVID-19 vaccine. Sequenced material: peripheral blood, taken 28 days after the second AZD1222 dose. DNA of the CDR3: TGTGCCACCAAAGGATTAGCGGGGGGCACAGATACGCAGTATTTT. Its translation is CATKGLAGGTDTQYF.